The T cell receptor (beta chain) described here comes from a study of T cells in Graves' hyperthyroidism and ophthalmopathy. This clonotype was observed a handful of times. Its cognate antigen is unknown. CDR1 is SEHNR, CDR2 FQNEAQ, per germline (reference sequence). The CDR3 spans 17 residues. After removal of 1 base from V and 2 bases from J, the junction contained 3 bases not matched to a gene. Amplification of TCR beta CDR3 regions was performed using RNA transcripts as template. HTBI primers were employed in a first-round RT-PCR of the TCR CDR3. TCRdb re-analysed the multiplex PCR reads in MiXCR, keeping a single row per CDR3 protein. The sample has around 540,000 distinct CDR3 sequences, roughly 46% seen once. Study-wide results and limits: Blood samples included most of the expanded thyroid clonotypes exceeding 0.001.

The sequencing input was peripheral blood or thyroid tissue (not recorded which). This sequence originates from a woman aged 18-29 years with Graves' hyperthyroidism. The gene calls are TRBV7-9 and TRBJ2-6; TRBD1 aligns across 9 bases. CDR3 residues: CASSLVQGAPGANVLTF. CDR3 in DNA: TGTGCCAGCAGCTTAGTACAGGGGGCGCCTGGGGCCAACGTCCTGACTTTC. The variable domain in full, completed from reference TRBV7-9 and TRBJ2-6, reads DTGVSQNPRHKITKRGQNVTFRCDPISEHNRLYWYRQTLGQGPEFLTYFQNEAQLEKSRLLSDRFSAERPKGSFSTLEIQRTEQGDSAMYLCASSLVQGAPGANVLTFGAGSRLTVL.